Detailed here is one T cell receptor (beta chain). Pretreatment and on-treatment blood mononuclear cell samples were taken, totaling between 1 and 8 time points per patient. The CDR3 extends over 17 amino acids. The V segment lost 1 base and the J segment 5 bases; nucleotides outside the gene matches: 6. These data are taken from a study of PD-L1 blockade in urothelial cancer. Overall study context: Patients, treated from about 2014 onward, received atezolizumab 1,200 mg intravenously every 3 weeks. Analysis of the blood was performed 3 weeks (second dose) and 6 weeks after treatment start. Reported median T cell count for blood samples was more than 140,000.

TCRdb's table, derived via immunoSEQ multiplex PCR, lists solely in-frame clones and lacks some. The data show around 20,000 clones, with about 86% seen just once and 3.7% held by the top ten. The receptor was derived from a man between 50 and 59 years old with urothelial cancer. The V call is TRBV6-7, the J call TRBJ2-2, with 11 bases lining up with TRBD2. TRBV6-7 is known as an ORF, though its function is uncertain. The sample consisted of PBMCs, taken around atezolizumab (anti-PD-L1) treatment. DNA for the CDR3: TGTGCCAGCAGTTACTTCCTAGCGGGGGGCCGGACCGGGGAGCTGTTTTTT. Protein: CASSYFLAGGRTGELFF.